Following are 32 T cell receptor beta chains from one sample sequenced in a study of cytomegalovirus exposure and HLA in healthy donors (dated by TCRdb to 2017 to 2019). Library creation used the immunoSEQ multiplex PCR assay. For the multiplex PCR, a mixture combining 60 forward primers for TCR Vbeta segments and 13 reverse primers for TCR Jbeta segments was used. TCRdb obtained this table from immuneACCESS and retained in-frame rearrangements with V and J assigned. These tables miss some clones; where compared with another copy, unresolved V genes account for less than half of the shortfall, and the remainder is unexplained. This sample is represented by some 150,000 clones; 65% to 75% of them were singletons. Around 4.2% of the sample lies in the top ten. Sequenced: PBMCs. The receptors were gathered from a man aged 55-75 years in good health and CMV-seronegative.

In its sample, this clone was seen a few times. This CDR3 is CSVGEGLAGNEQFF. In nucleotides, the CDR3 is TGCAGCGTTGGGGAAGGACTAGCGGGAAATGAGCAGTTCTTC. The rearrangement uses TRBV29-1 and TRBJ2-1; TRBD2 aligns across 12 bases. CDR3 size: 14 residues. V lost 4 bases, J lost 7 bases, and 5 bases stayed unmatched. The V gene's germline CDR1 is SQVTM and CDR2 ANQGSEA.

J is TRBJ2-5 and V is TRBV11-1, with TRBD2 identical over 7 bases. Trimming removed 7 bases from V and 5 bases from J; junction bases left unmatched: 10. Germline V gives CDR1 SGHAT, CDR2 FQDESV (reference sequence). The CDR3 extends over 14 amino acids. The CDR3 protein is CASTPRDGRETQYF. The CDR3 DNA reads TGTGCCAGCACCCCCCGGGACGGGAGGGAGACCCAGTACTTC.

This clone was seen only a few times. The genes are TRBV19 and TRBJ1-1; no firm D call. Germline V gene data show CDR1 as LNHDA and CDR2 as SQIVND (reference sequence). Trimming removed 1 base at V and 0 bases at J, with 12 bases between. The CDR3 runs 16 residues. Here the CDR3 DNA reads TGTGCCAGTAGTATAGGGAGGAACGAGATGAACACTGAAGCTTTCTTT. Amino acids: CASSIGRNEMNTEAFF.

The CDR3 nucleotides are TGTGCCAGCTCAAGCGGACAGGGCGCCTCCTCCTACGAGCAGTACTTC. Translating it yields CASSSGQGASSYEQYF. The V and J genes are TRBV18 and TRBJ2-7; TRBD1 agrees at 8 bases. Germline-derived CDR1 and CDR2 are KGHSH and LQKENI. Trimming at V came to 5 bases and at J to 0 bases, leaving 9 bases not matched to a gene. CDR3 size: 16 residues.

This chain links TRBV5-4 with TRBJ2-3; possible D gene TRBD1, 5 bases. This CDR3 is built from 14 residues. CDR1 SGHNT and CDR2 YYREEE come from the germline V gene (reference sequence). V was pared by 4 bases and J by 1 base, with 10 bases between. Here the CDR3 reads CASSREGGTDTQYF. The CDR3 DNA reads as TGTGCCAGCAGCAGGGAAGGGGGCACAGATACGCAGTATTTT. The full variable domain, in which reference TRBV5-4 and TRBJ2-3 provide the parts outside the CDR3, is ETGVTQSPTHLIKTRGQQVTLRCSSQSGHNTVSWYQQALGQGPQFIFQYYREEENGRGNFPPRFSGLQFPNYSSELNVNALELDDSALYLCASSREGGTDTQYFGPGTRLTVL.

This clone is a singleton in its sample. J is TRBJ1-1 and V is TRBV18; D is undetermined. This CDR3 region has 16 residues. Germline V lookup: CDR1 KGHSH, CDR2 LQKENI. V was shortened by 2 bases and J by 3 bases, with 16 bases between the two germline ends. This CDR3 is CASSPSAELGDTEAFF. In DNA, the CDR3 is TGTGCCAGCTCACCATCGGCAGAACTCGGGGACACTGAAGCTTTCTTT.

V usage is TRBV10-3 and J usage is TRBJ2-3; a possible D gene is TRBD2 (6 bases). In germline, CDR1 is ENHRY, CDR2 SYGVKD. CDR3 length: 14 amino acids. V lost 10 bases, J lost 2 bases, and 16 bases lay in between. The CDR3 region is CARSTEGNTDTQYF. In DNA, the CDR3 is TGTGCCAGGTCGACGGAGGGGAACACAGATACGCAGTATTTT.

The CDR3 spells CASMTATRGRDNEQFF. The CDR3 nucleotides are TGTGCCAGCATGACTGCCACCAGGGGGAGAGACAATGAGCAGTTCTTC. The V call is TRBV27, the J call TRBJ2-1, with 7 bases aligning to TRBD1. Germline V gene data show CDR1 as MNHEY and CDR2 as SMNVEV (reference sequence). J was trimmed by 5 bases and V by 7 bases; bases with no gene match: 14. This CDR3 spans 16 amino acids.

This clone was counted once. The CDR3 DNA reads as TGTGCCAGCAGCCCCACCGGACTAGCGGGAGGAGGCGAGCAGTACTTC. This codes for CASSPTGLAGGGEQYF. This sequence joins TRBV5-4 and TRBJ2-7; 14 nucleotides align to TRBD2. The CDR3 runs to 16 residues. Germline V lookup: CDR1 SGHNT, CDR2 YYREEE (reference sequence). Trimming at V came to 4 bases and at J to 6 bases, leaving 9 bases not matched to a gene. Full variable domain (remainder filled in from reference TRBV5-4 and TRBJ2-7): ETGVTQSPTHLIKTRGQQVTLRCSSQSGHNTVSWYQQALGQGPQFIFQYYREEENGRGNFPPRFSGLQFPNYSSELNVNALELDDSALYLCASSPTGLAGGGEQYFGPGTRLTVT.

CDR3 sequence: CSDGQGNTEAFF. The CDR3 DNA reads TGCAGCGACGGACAGGGGAACACTGAAGCTTTCTTT. This chain uses TRBV29-1 with TRBJ1-1; 8 bases map to TRBD1. CDR1 is SQVTM and CDR2 is ANQGSEA in the germline V gene. Trimming removed 7 bases from V and 1 base from J; junction bases left unmatched: 2. This CDR3 contains 12 residues.

The rearrangement uses TRBV2 and TRBJ2-5, with TRBD2 matching 9 bases. Trimming cost V 7 bases and J 4 bases; bases outside gene matches: 7. Germline CDR1 SNHLY, CDR2 FYNNEI. The CDR3 consists of 14 residues. CDR3 in amino acids: CASIEGTSRETQYF. The CDR3 DNA sequence: TGTGCCAGCATCGAAGGGACTAGCAGAGAGACCCAGTACTTC.

The chain has TRBV27 and TRBJ1-2; 7 bases line up with TRBD1. The length of the CDR3 is 13 residues. Germline trimming cut 5 bases from V and 5 bases from J; bases unmatched to any gene: 5. CDR1 and CDR2 (germline): MNHEY, SMNVEV (reference sequence). CDR3 nucleotides: TGTGCCAGCAGTCCACGGACAGGATATGGCTACACCTTC. Translating it yields CASSPRTGYGYTF.

This clone has just one count. The DNA of the CDR3 is TGTGCCTGGAGTCGGGAGAAGAACACTGAAGCTTTCTTT. As protein: CAWSREKNTEAFF. J is TRBJ1-1 and V is TRBV30, with D unclear. Trimming removed 2 bases from V and 1 base from J, with 8 bases in between. Germline V gene lookup returns CDR1 GTSNPN and CDR2 SVGIG (reference sequence). The CDR3 sequence is 13 residues long.

The chain couples TRBV30 to TRBJ1-5; D call uncertain. The germline CDR1 and CDR2 sequences are GTSNPN and SVGIG (reference sequence). CDR3 length: 13 residues. V lost 3 bases and J 5 bases, leaving 11 bases between the germline ends. The CDR3 sequence: CAWSGGSDQPQHF. CDR3 nucleotides: TGTGCCTGGAGCGGAGGGAGCGATCAGCCCCAGCATTTT.

This rearrangement joins TRBV6-5 to TRBJ1-3, with 7 bases aligning to TRBD1. Unmatched junction bases numbered 7, after V lost 9 bases and J lost 2 bases. This CDR3 comprises 14 residues. CDR1 is MNHEY and CDR2 is SVGAGI in the germline V gene. CDR3 loop: CASRETGAGNTIYF. CDR3 DNA: TGTGCCAGTAGAGAAACAGGGGCTGGAAACACCATATATTTT.

This clone was seen only once. The CDR3 nucleotides read TGTGCCAGTAGTATTAGTTTAGGGACAGGGGGCTCTCAGCCCCAGCATTTT. Translated: CASSISLGTGGSQPQHF. This chain joins TRBV19 and TRBJ1-5, with 12 bases matching TRBD1. The germline V gene encodes CDR1 LNHDA and CDR2 SQIVND (reference sequence). J lost 6 bases, V lost 3 bases, and 9 bases had no gene match. This CDR3 contains 17 residues.

The chain couples TRBV7-8 to TRBJ2-7; 13 positions agree with TRBD2. V was clipped by 0 bases and J by 5 bases; unmatched bases: 1. CDR3 length: 15 amino acids. Germline CDR1 reads SGHVS; CDR2 reads FQNEAQ. The CDR3 DNA sequence: TGTGCCAGCAGCTTAGCGGGGACTAGCGGGGACGAGCAGTACTTC. Protein sequence: CASSLAGTSGDEQYF.

The chain joins TRBV9 to TRBJ1-1, with D maybe TRBD1 (5 bases). Germline CDR1 SGDLS, CDR2 YYNGEE. The CDR3 is made up of 14 amino acids. Between the trimmed V and J ends, which lost 0 bases and 2 bases, there was a span of 8 bases. The CDR3 reads CASSVDTGNTEAFF. The CDR3 nucleotides read TGTGCCAGCAGCGTAGACACAGGTAACACTGAAGCTTTCTTT.

This clone was seen a few times. The chain has TRBV27 and TRBJ2-7, with 13 bases that match TRBD2. Per the germline V gene, CDR1 is MNHEY and CDR2 is SMNVEV (reference sequence). V trimming: 4 bases; J trimming: 3 bases; junction bases outside the gene matches: 6. CDR3 length: 16 residues. The CDR3 protein is CASSYGTSGNVYEQYF. The CDR3 DNA reads as TGTGCCAGCAGTTACGGGACTAGCGGGAATGTCTACGAGCAGTACTTC.

This clone appeared a few times. V gene TRBV6-1 combines with J gene TRBJ2-1; 8 nucleotides match TRBD1. The junction had 13 bases not matched to a gene; V was cut back by 3 bases and J by 3 bases. The CDR3 covers 18 residues. The germline gives CDR1 MNHNS, CDR2 SASEGT. CDR3 in amino acids: CASSESLSRDRIYNEQFF. CDR3 nucleotides: TGTGCCAGCAGTGAGTCTCTGTCCCGGGACAGGATCTACAATGAGCAGTTCTTC.

V gene TRBV7-2 combines with J gene TRBJ2-5, with a possible D match to TRBD2 (6 bases). The CDR3 has 15 amino acids. Germline assignment: CDR1 SGHTA and CDR2 FQGNSA. With 0 bases removed from V and 5 bases from J, the gap between germline ends came to 13 bases. The CDR3 coding sequence is TGTGCCAGCAGCTTAGCGGGGGGACTTCCCGAGACCCAGTACTTC. Translation gives CASSLAGGLPETQYF.

The rearrangement links TRBV19 to TRBJ1-1, with D possibly matching TRBD1 (5 bases). Trimming pared 3 bases from V and 0 bases from J, leaving 8 bases between. This CDR3 has 14 residues. Germline CDR1 is LNHDA and CDR2 is SQIVND (reference sequence). CDR3 residues: CASSISGLNTEAFF. CDR3 DNA: TGTGCCAGTAGTATTTCAGGGTTGAACACTGAAGCTTTCTTT. The full variable domain, with the rest looked up from reference TRBV19 and TRBJ1-1, is DGGITQSPKYLFRKEGQNVTLSCEQNLNHDAMYWYRQDPGQGLRLIYYSQIVNDFQKGDIAEGYSVSREKKESFPLTVTSAQKNPTAFYLCASSISGLNTEAFFGQGTRLTVV.

The table lists this clone with a few counts. The CDR3 region has the DNA TGTGCCAGCAGCTTTAGCACGGGGACTGAAGAGACCCAGTACTTC. As protein: CASSFSTGTEETQYF. This rearrangement joins TRBV11-2 to TRBJ2-5, with D possibly matching TRBD2 (6 bases). The V gene's germline CDR1 is SGHAT and CDR2 FQNNGV. The V end lost 3 bases, the J end lost 3 bases, and 14 bases lay between the germline ends. This CDR3 spans 15 amino acids.

V gene TRBV19 combines with J gene TRBJ1-2; a weak D match, TRBD1 (5 bases). The CDR3 has 14 amino acids. The V gene's germline CDR1 is LNHDA and CDR2 SQIVND (reference sequence). V shed 3 bases and J shed 0 bases, with 8 bases lying between them. For the CDR3, the DNA is TGTGCCAGTAGTATGGCAGGGACTAACTATGGCTACACCTTC. This codes for CASSMAGTNYGYTF.

This rearrangement joins TRBV5-1 to TRBJ1-3; D possibly corresponds to TRBD1 (5 bases). V was cut by 0 bases and J by 4 bases, with 14 bases left in between. This CDR3 is built from 16 residues. Germline lookup yields CDR1 SGHRS and CDR2 YFSETQ. The CDR3 spells CASSLEAGLRGNTIYF. The CDR3 DNA reads as TGCGCCAGCAGCTTGGAAGCAGGGCTCAGGGGAAACACCATATATTTT. The full variable domain, its missing parts supplied by reference TRBV5-1 and TRBJ1-3, is KAGVTQTPRYLIKTRGQQVTLSCSPISGHRSVSWYQQTPGQGLQFLFEYFSETQRNKGNFPGRFSGRQFSNSRSEMNVSTLELGDSALYLCASSLEAGLRGNTIYFGEGSWLTVV.

This clone has only a few counts. The V gene is TRBV6-5, the J gene TRBJ1-1; maybe TRBD1 (5 bases). V was trimmed by 2 bases and J by 4 bases, leaving 14 bases between them. CDR3 size: 15 residues. Germline loops: CDR1 MNHEY, CDR2 SVGAGI. The CDR3 nucleotides read TGTGCCAGCAGTTACCCCCAAGTGGGGCTCACTGAAGCTTTCTTT. This codes for CASSYPQVGLTEAFF.

V is TRBV30 and J is TRBJ2-7; 7 nucleotides agree with TRBD2. The germline V gene has CDR1 GTSNPN and CDR2 SVGIG (reference sequence). This CDR3 has 11 amino acids. J was trimmed by 10 bases and V by 0 bases; bases with no gene match: 3. The CDR3 region is CAWSVREDQYF. CDR3 coding DNA: TGTGCCTGGAGTGTACGGGAGGATCAGTACTTC. Combining the CDR3 with reference TRBV30 and TRBJ2-7 gives the whole variable domain SQTIHQWPATLVQPVGSPLSLECTVEGTSNPNLYWYRQAAGRGLQLLFYSVGIGQISSEVPQNLSASRPQDRQFILSSKKLLLSDSGFYLCAWSVREDQYFGPGTRLTVT.

This clone turned up a few times. The genes are TRBV9 and TRBJ2-1; TRBD2 agrees at 9 bases. The CDR3 consists of 15 residues. CDR1 is SGDLS and CDR2 is YYNGEE in the germline V gene. V shed 0 bases, J shed 3 bases, and the junction held 1 base outside the gene matches. The CDR3: CASSVGSGGYNEQFF. CDR3 DNA sequence: TGTGCCAGCAGCGTAGGTAGCGGGGGCTACAATGAGCAGTTCTTC.

The chain recombines TRBV6-1 with TRBJ2-7; 7 nucleotides match TRBD1. Trimming took 8 bases from V and 2 from J; bases not matched to a gene: 12. Germline CDR1 is MNHNS and CDR2 is SASEGT. The length of the CDR3 is 15 residues. The chain's CDR3 is CASGRTGAQTYEQYF. The CDR3, as DNA: TGTGCCAGCGGCAGAACAGGGGCGCAAACCTACGAGCAGTACTTC.

The chain couples TRBV28 to TRBJ2-7, with D hard to call. Germline assignment: CDR1 MDHEN and CDR2 SYDVKM. Trimming pared 5 bases from V and 0 bases from J, leaving 11 bases between. The CDR3 sequence is 14 residues long. CDR3 sequence: CASSDQRSSYEQYF. The DNA of the CDR3 is TGTGCCAGCAGTGATCAACGGAGCTCCTACGAGCAGTACTTC.

This chain joins TRBV19 and TRBJ2-5, with D perhaps matching TRBD2 (5 bases). The CDR3 covers 15 residues. Germline CDR1 and CDR2: LNHDA and SQIVND (reference sequence). The germline V and J ends were trimmed by 5 bases and 5 bases, with 18 bases remaining between them. In DNA, the CDR3 is TGTGCCAGTAGTCCCGGCGAGGGCCAGGCGGAGACCCAGTACTTC. Its protein is CASSPGEGQAETQYF.

This clone was counted between two and nine times. The chain recombines TRBV28 with TRBJ2-3; 12 positions match TRBD2. J was trimmed by 2 bases and V by 8 bases; bases with no gene match: 14. The V gene's germline CDR1 is MDHEN and CDR2 SYDVKM. The CDR3 length is 18 residues. CDR3 residues: CASPPSGRVLPPTDTQYF. CDR3 bases: TGTGCCAGCCCGCCTAGCGGGAGGGTCCTACCTCCCACAGATACGCAGTATTTT.